This note documents a single TCR beta chain sequence. The data belong to a study of blood T cell repertoires in COVID-19. V gave up 1 base and J gave up 6 bases, with 12 bases separating them. Germline assignment: CDR1 LNHDA and CDR2 SQIVND (reference sequence). The CDR3 loop spans 14 amino acids. The repertoire was sequenced with immunoSEQ multiplex PCR; TCRdb's copy has only in-frame clones and lacks some. The repertoire holds 220,000 or so clones, with nearly 90% as singletons. Sequenced: PBMCs or T cells enriched from blood (not recorded which). The chain recombines TRBV19 with TRBJ1-1; no reliable D call. The receptor's source is a man aged 25 to 40 who had been exposed to COVID-19. CDR3 DNA sequence: TGTGCCAGTAGTATAGCGGCAGGTTTCCCTGAAGCTTTCTTT. Its protein product is CASSIAAGFPEAFF.